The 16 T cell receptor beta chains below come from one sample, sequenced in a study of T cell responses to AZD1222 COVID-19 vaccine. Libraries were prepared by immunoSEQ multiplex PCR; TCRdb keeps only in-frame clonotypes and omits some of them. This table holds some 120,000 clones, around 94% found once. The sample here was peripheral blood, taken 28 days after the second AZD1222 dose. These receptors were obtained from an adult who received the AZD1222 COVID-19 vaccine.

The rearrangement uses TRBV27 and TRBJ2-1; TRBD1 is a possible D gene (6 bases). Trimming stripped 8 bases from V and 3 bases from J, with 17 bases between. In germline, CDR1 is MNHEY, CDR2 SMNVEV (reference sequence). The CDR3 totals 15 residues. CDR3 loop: CASGQRLRGYNEQFF. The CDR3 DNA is TGTGCCAGCGGGCAGCGCCTCAGGGGCTACAATGAGCAGTTCTTC.

This CDR3 is CASAKTGFDNEQFF. As DNA, the CDR3 is TGTGCCAGCGCCAAGACAGGGTTTGACAATGAGCAGTTCTTC. This chain links TRBV7-9 with TRBJ2-1; 7 bases fit TRBD1. The CDR3 runs 14 residues. CDR1 SEHNR and CDR2 FQNEAQ come from the germline V gene (reference sequence). V was pared by 8 bases and J by 5 bases, with 9 bases of the junction left unmatched.

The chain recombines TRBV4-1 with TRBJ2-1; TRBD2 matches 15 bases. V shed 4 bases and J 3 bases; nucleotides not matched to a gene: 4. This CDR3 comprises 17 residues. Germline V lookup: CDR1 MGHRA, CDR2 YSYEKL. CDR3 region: CASSLGTSGRYYNEQFF. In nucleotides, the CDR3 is TGCGCCAGCAGCCTCGGGACTAGCGGGAGGTACTACAATGAGCAGTTCTTC.

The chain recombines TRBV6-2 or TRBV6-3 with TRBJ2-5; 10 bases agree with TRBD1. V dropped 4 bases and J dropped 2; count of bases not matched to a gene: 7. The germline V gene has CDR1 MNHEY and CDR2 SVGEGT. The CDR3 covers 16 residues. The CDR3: CASSSLRTGGQETQYF. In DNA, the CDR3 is TGTGCCAGCAGTTCCCTTCGGACAGGGGGGCAAGAGACCCAGTACTTC.

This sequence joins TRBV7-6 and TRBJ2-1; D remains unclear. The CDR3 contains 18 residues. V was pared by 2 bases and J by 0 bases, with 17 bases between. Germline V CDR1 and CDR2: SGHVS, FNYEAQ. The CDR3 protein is CASSLLVLSASSYNEQFF. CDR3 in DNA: TGTGCCAGCAGCTTACTAGTCCTCTCGGCGAGCTCCTACAATGAGCAGTTCTTC.

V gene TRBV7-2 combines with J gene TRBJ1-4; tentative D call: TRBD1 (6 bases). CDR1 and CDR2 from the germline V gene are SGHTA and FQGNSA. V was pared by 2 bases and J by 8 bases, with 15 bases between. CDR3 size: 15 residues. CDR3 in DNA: TGTGCCAGCAGCTTATGGCAGGACAGTGGCGAAAAACTGTTTTTT. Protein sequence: CASSLWQDSGEKLFF.

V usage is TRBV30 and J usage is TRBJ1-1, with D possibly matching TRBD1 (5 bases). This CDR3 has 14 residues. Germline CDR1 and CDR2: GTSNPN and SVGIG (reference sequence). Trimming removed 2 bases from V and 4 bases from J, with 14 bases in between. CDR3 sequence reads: CAWSPQLGVTEAFF. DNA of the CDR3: TGTGCCTGGAGTCCTCAATTGGGGGTCACTGAAGCTTTCTTT.

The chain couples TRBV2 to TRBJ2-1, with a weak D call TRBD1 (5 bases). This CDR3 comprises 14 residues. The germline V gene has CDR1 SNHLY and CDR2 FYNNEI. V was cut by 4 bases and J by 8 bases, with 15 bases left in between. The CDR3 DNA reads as TGTGCCAGCAGTGGTTGGGTTAGCAGGGATGAGCAGTTCTTC. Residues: CASSGWVSRDEQFF.

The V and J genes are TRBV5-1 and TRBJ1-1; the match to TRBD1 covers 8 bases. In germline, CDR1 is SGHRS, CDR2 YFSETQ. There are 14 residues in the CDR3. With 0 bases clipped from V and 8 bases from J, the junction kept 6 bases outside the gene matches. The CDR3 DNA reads TGCGCCAGCAGCTTGGGGGATGGGACAGGAGAAGCTTTCTTT. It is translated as CASSLGDGTGEAFF.

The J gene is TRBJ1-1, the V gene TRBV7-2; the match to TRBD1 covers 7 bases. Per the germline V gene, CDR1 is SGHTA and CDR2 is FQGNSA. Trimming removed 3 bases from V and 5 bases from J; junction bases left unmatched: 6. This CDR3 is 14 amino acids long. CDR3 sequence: CASSFNRGRTEAFF. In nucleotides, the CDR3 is TGTGCCAGCAGCTTTAACAGGGGCCGGACTGAAGCTTTCTTT.

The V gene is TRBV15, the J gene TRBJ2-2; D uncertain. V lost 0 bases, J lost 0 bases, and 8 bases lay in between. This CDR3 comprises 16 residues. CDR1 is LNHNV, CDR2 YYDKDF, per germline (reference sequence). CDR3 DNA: TGTGCCACCAGCAGAGATGCACTCACGAACACCGGGGAGCTGTTTTTT. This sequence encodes CATSRDALTNTGELFF.

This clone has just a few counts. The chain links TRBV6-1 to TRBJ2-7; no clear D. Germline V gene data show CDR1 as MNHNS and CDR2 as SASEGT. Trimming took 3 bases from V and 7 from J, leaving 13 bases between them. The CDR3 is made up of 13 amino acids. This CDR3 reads CASSEIWGGEQYF. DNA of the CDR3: TGTGCCAGCAGTGAGATATGGGGTGGGGAGCAGTACTTC.

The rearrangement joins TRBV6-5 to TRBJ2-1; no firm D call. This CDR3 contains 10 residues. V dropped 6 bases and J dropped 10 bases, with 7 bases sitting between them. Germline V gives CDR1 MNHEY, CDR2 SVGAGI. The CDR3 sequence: CASSRNEQFF. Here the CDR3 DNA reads TGTGCCAGCAGCCGCAACGAGCAGTTCTTC.

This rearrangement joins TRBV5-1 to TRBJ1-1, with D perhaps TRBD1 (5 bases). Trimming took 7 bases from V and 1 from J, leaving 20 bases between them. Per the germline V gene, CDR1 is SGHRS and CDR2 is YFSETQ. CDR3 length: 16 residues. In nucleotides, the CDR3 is TGCGCCAGCCACCGCACGGATGGACACCCGAACACTGAAGCTTTCTTT. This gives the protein CASHRTDGHPNTEAFF.

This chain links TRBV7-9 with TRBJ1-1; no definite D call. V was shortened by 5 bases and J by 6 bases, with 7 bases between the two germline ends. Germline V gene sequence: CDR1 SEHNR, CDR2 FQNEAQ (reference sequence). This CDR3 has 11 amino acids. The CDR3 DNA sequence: TGTGCCAGCAGCCGGCGTGCTGAAGCTTTCTTT. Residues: CASSRRAEAFF.

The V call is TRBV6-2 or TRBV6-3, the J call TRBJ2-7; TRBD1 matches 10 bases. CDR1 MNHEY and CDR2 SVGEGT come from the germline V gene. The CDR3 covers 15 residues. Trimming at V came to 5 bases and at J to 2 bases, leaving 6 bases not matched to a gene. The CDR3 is CASSLFGTGAYEQYF. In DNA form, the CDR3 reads TGTGCCAGCAGTCTTTTCGGGACAGGGGCCTACGAGCAGTACTTC.